These 8 T cell receptor beta chains originate from one sample sequenced in a study of blood T cell repertoires in COVID-19 (TCRdb year 2020). The protocol used for the library was the immunoSEQ multiplex PCR assay. What TCRdb holds here is the immuneACCESS table cut down to in-frame rearrangements. Part of the clones is not present; checked against another copy, under half of the missing clones reflect an unresolved V gene, and the others are unexplained. The sample has approximately 200,000 clones on record, 86% of them singletons. About 2.2% of the sample is held by the ten biggest clonotypes. Sequenced: peripheral blood. All receptors come from a woman aged 45-65 years with acute or convalescent COVID-19.

The chain combines TRBV18 with TRBJ2-3, with TRBD2 as a possible D gene (5 bases). V shed 4 bases and J shed 4 bases, with 12 bases lying between them. The CDR3 is 14 amino acids. The germline CDR1 and CDR2 sequences are KGHSH and LQKENI. CDR3 region: CASSQGKRADTQYF. DNA of the CDR3: TGTGCCAGCTCACAAGGGAAGAGGGCAGATACGCAGTATTTT.

CDR3 DNA: TGTGCCATCAGTGACTGGGACAGGGGAGTCACTGAAGCTTTCTTT. Protein product: CAISDWDRGVTEAFF. The chain recombines TRBV10-3 with TRBJ1-1; TRBD1 aligns across 10 bases. CDR1 and CDR2 (germline): ENHRY, SYGVKD. This CDR3 spans 15 amino acids. The ends lost 3 bases at V and 4 bases at J; junction bases unmatched: 5.

The chain employs TRBV5-1 and TRBJ1-4; 9 nucleotides align to TRBD1. Per the germline V gene, CDR1 is SGHRS and CDR2 is YFSETQ. With V trimmed by 2 bases and J by 8 bases, 4 bases remained unmatched. The CDR3 is 14 residues long. CDR3 coding DNA: TGCGCCAGCAGCTTAACAGGGGGCAAGGAAAAACTGTTTTTT. It yields the protein CASSLTGGKEKLFF.

A note on this clone: At one end the junction does not follow the germline gene, possibly because of a read error. The chain is built from TRBV7-3 and TRBJ2-3; 8 positions match TRBD2. The CDR3 length is 15 residues. Germline V CDR1 and CDR2: SGHTA, FQGTGA. The CDR3 reads CTSSSIAGSTDTQYF. The DNA for the CDR3 is TGTACCAGCAGCTCTATAGCGGGGAGCACAGATACGCAGTATTTT.

The chain has TRBV3-1 (or the pseudogene TRBV3-2) and TRBJ2-3; D is ambiguous. The CDR3 spans 14 residues. The germline V gene encodes CDR1 LGHDT and CDR2 YNNKEL (reference sequence). The ends were cut back, 4 bases at V and 7 bases at J, with 15 bases in the middle. DNA of the CDR3: TGTGCCAGCAGCCCCCTAGGCTCGCGGAATACGCAGTATTTT. As protein: CASSPLGSRNTQYF.

This chain links TRBV29-1 with TRBJ2-1, with 10 bases matching TRBD2. Germline loops: CDR1 SQVTM, CDR2 ANQGSEA. The CDR3 is made up of 15 amino acids. The J segment lost 8 bases and the V segment lost 7 bases, leaving 14 bases of the junction unmatched. The CDR3 nucleotides are TGCAGCGGGATCACTAGCGGGGAATACCGGGATGAGCAGTTCTTC. It encodes CSGITSGEYRDEQFF.

This chain links TRBV10-3 with TRBJ1-2; 9 nucleotides match TRBD1. V shed 4 bases, J shed 1 base, and the junction held 4 bases outside the gene matches. The germline V gene encodes CDR1 ENHRY and CDR2 SYGVKD. This CDR3 is 15 amino acids long. CDR3 sequence (DNA): TGTGCCATCAGTGCCACAGGGGGCCTTAACTATGGCTACACCTTC. Encoded protein: CAISATGGLNYGYTF.

The sample holds a few counts of this clone. CDR3 bases: TGTGCCAGCAGCTCACGCCTCTGGGGACAGAGACTTAATACGCAGTATTTT. Protein: CASSSRLWGQRLNTQYF. The V call is TRBV21-1, the J call TRBJ2-3; the table assigns TRBD1, which was not confirmed against the DNA. TRBV21-1 is an annotated pseudogene. The CDR3 is made up of 17 amino acids.